This is a list of T cell receptor beta chains from one sample in a study of blood T cells in healthy people across ages. TCRdb re-derived calls from the 5' RACE reads in MiXCR, one entry per CDR3 protein. The repertoire holds around 1.5 million distinct CDR3 sequences, with about 32% as singletons. The source material was blood. The receptors come from a woman aged 30 to 39 in good health. Each CDR3 is given with its conserved first and last residue. The D gene is left open where the match is weak. Rows give clone size only sometimes, using once, few, many, or a class for an expanded clone.

d_gene: .
v_gene: TRBV3-1
abundance: few
j_gene: TRBJ1-1
CDR3nt: TGTGCCAGCAGCCAAGAAGTCAGGAACTCTGAAGCTTTCTTT
CDR3aa: CASSQEVRNSEAFF

d_gene: TRBD1
v_gene: TRBV7-8
abundance: .
j_gene: TRBJ2-4
CDR3nt: TGTGCCAGCAGCACCGGGACAGGGCAGCAGTACTTC
CDR3aa: CASSTGTGQQYF

d_gene: .
v_gene: TRBV20-1
abundance: .
j_gene: TRBJ1-1
CDR3nt: TGCAGTGCCCTAGTGGGGGAAACAATGAACACTGAAGCTTTCTTT
CDR3aa: CSALVGETMNTEAFF

d_gene: .
v_gene: TRBV27
abundance: few
j_gene: TRBJ2-2
CDR3nt: TGTGCCAGCAGTCCGAGACTCACCGGGGAGCTGTTTTTT
CDR3aa: CASSPRLTGELFF

d_gene: TRBD2
v_gene: TRBV5-1
abundance: .
j_gene: TRBJ2-7
CDR3nt: TGCGCCAACACCCGGGGGGAAGGCGAGCAGTACTTC
CDR3aa: CANTRGEGEQYF

d_gene: .
v_gene: TRBV27
abundance: .
j_gene: TRBJ2-1
CDR3nt: TGTGCCAGCAGTTTATTCGGGGCCAGCTCCTACAATGAGCAGTTCTTC
CDR3aa: CASSLFGASSYNEQFF

d_gene: TRBD2
v_gene: TRBV20-1
abundance: few
j_gene: TRBJ2-3
CDR3nt: TGCAGTGCTAGTTACTTTGGGACCGGGACTAGCGGGCGAGGGACAGATACGCAGTATTTT
CDR3aa: CSASYFGTGTSGRGTDTQYF

d_gene: .
v_gene: TRBV7-2
abundance: many
j_gene: TRBJ2-1
CDR3nt: TGTGCCAGCAGCTTAGAGGGGGCCCAAGCGGGAGTGAAGCAGTTCTTC
CDR3aa: CASSLEGAQAGVKQFF

d_gene: .
v_gene: TRBV6-2/TRBV6-3
abundance: few
j_gene: TRBJ2-7
CDR3nt: TGTGCCAGCAGTTACTCCCCATTAGGTGGCGGGAAGTGGTCCTACGGGCAGTACTTC
CDR3aa: CASSYSPLGGGKWSYGQYF

d_gene: .
v_gene: TRBV20-1
abundance: few
j_gene: TRBJ2-2
CDR3nt: TGCAGTGCTAGACTAGGGAACACCGGGGAGCTGTTTTTT
CDR3aa: CSARLGNTGELFF

d_gene: TRBD2
v_gene: TRBV10-3
abundance: .
j_gene: TRBJ2-1
CDR3nt: TGTGCCATCAGTGAGTCGCTCCTAGCGGGAGGGCAAGATGAGCAGTTCTTC
CDR3aa: CAISESLLAGGQDEQFF

d_gene: TRBD2
v_gene: TRBV6-5
abundance: few
j_gene: TRBJ2-5
CDR3nt: TGTGCCAGCAGACCTAGCGGGATTGGGGAGACCCAGTACTTC
CDR3aa: CASRPSGIGETQYF

d_gene: .
v_gene: TRBV28
abundance: .
j_gene: TRBJ2-1
CDR3nt: TGTGCCAGCAGCTTGACAGGAAACTTGGGAAATGAGCAGTTCTTC
CDR3aa: CASSLTGNLGNEQFF

d_gene: TRBD2
v_gene: TRBV7-9
abundance: few
j_gene: TRBJ2-6
CDR3nt: TGTGCCAGCAGCCCCCGTACAGCGGGAGATTCTGGGGCCAACGTCCTGACTTTC
CDR3aa: CASSPRTAGDSGANVLTF

d_gene: .
v_gene: TRBV7-9
abundance: .
j_gene: TRBJ1-2
CDR3nt: TGTGCCAGCAGCTCGACCGGATCGGATTTAAGCTATGGCTACACCTTC
CDR3aa: CASSSTGSDLSYGYTF